Following are 6 T cell receptor beta chains from one sample sequenced in a study of blood T cell repertoires in COVID-19. Assay: immunoSEQ multiplex PCR; the TCRdb copy retains only in-frame clones and omits some. The sample includes tens of thousands of clones, roughly 80% seen only once; the top ten take 10% to 15%. Sequencing used peripheral blood. The receptors stem from a human donor in a cohort sampled during active COVID-19.

Regarding this clone: This specimen includes other DNA sequences encoding the same CDR3. CDR3 sequence reads: CASSQGTGNQPQHF. The CDR3, as DNA: TGTGCCAGCAGCCAAGGGACAGGGAATCAGCCCCAGCATTTT. The gene calls are TRBV3-1 (or the pseudogene TRBV3-2) and TRBJ1-5; the match to TRBD1 covers 8 bases. This CDR3 has 14 residues. Germline V gene sequence: CDR1 LGHDT, CDR2 YNNKEL (reference sequence). Losses at the gene ends were 1 base for V and 4 bases for J; bases not matched to a gene: 0.

CDR3 nucleotides: TGTGCCAGCTCACCGACGACAGGAGACACCGGGGAGCTGTTTTTT. This gives the protein CASSPTTGDTGELFF. The chain has TRBV18 and TRBJ2-2; TRBD1 is a possible D gene (6 bases). Germline V gene lookup returns CDR1 KGHSH and CDR2 LQKENI. The CDR3 spans 15 residues. The V gene lost 3 bases and the J gene lost 3 bases, with 11 bases spanning the gap. The entire variable domain, with the rest obtained from reference TRBV18 and TRBJ2-2, is as follows: NAGVMQNPRHLVRRRGQEARLRCSPMKGHSHVYWYRQLPEEGLKFMVYLQKENIIDESGMPKERFSAEFPKEGPSILRIQQVVRGDSAAYFCASSPTTGDTGELFFGEGSRLTVL.

This sequence joins TRBV6-6 and TRBJ2-7; 9 bases are a match to TRBD2. CDR3 size: 16 residues. Germline assignment: CDR1 MNHNY and CDR2 SVGAGI (reference sequence). V lost 6 bases, J lost 5 bases, and 14 bases stayed unmatched. The CDR3 coding sequence is TGTGCCAGCAGCTCGGGACTAGCCGTCGTTCAGGACGAGCAGTACTTC. Protein product: CASSSGLAVVQDEQYF.

The chain joins TRBV19 to TRBJ2-1; 10 bases are a match to TRBD1. Per the germline V gene, CDR1 is LNHDA and CDR2 is SQIVND (reference sequence). Unmatched junction bases numbered 5, after V lost 7 bases and J lost 8 bases. CDR3 length equals 13 residues. The CDR3 DNA sequence: TGTGCCAGTAAGGAGGACAGGGGGTATGAGCAGTTCTTC. Amino acids: CASKEDRGYEQFF.

This chain connects TRBV30 to TRBJ1-2, with unresolved D. This CDR3 contains 13 residues. The ends were cut back, 0 bases at V and 0 bases at J, with 5 bases in the middle. CDR1 is GTSNPN and CDR2 is SVGIG in the germline V gene (reference sequence). The CDR3 sequence is CAWSVEANYGYTF. The DNA of the CDR3 is TGTGCCTGGAGTGTAGAGGCTAACTATGGCTACACCTTC.

The genes are TRBV11-3 and TRBJ2-1, with TRBD2 matching over 12 bases. V was clipped by 4 bases and J by 6 bases; unmatched bases: 7. The CDR3 has 16 residues. Germline V CDR1 and CDR2: SGHNT, YENEEA. DNA of the CDR3: TGTGCCAGCAGCTCCCACCCACTAGCGGGAGGCAATGAGCAGTTCTTC. It yields the protein CASSSHPLAGGNEQFF.